Presented here are 3 T cell receptor beta chains from one specimen sequenced in a study of control samples from healthy donors and cancer patients. Clones were sequenced by immunoSEQ multiplex PCR, and TCRdb holds only the in-frame ones, with some missing. Among approximately 130,000 clones listed, around 87% were seen once. Sequencing was performed on blood. These TCRs come from a man in his sixties in good health.

The V gene is TRBV7-2, the J gene TRBJ2-5; 7 bases are shared with TRBD1. This CDR3 has 16 residues. V trimming: 4 bases; J trimming: 4 bases; junction bases outside the gene matches: 12. The germline gives CDR1 SGHTA, CDR2 FQGNSA. The CDR3 DNA reads TGTGCCAGCAGCTCCCCCTCAGGGGGTAGGGCAGAGACCCAGTACTTC. Protein: CASSSPSGGRAETQYF.

The chain links TRBV6-6 to TRBJ1-3; no definite D call. The CDR3 covers 15 residues. Trimming stripped 4 bases from V and 4 bases from J, with 14 bases between. Per germline, CDR1 MNHNY and CDR2 SVGAGI (reference sequence). CDR3 bases: TGTGCCAGCAGTTCGGGCCGACCAACCGGAAACACCATATATTTT. Encoded protein: CASSSGRPTGNTIYF.

This rearrangement joins TRBV28 to TRBJ1-5; D remains ambiguous. CDR3 length equals 14 residues. Between the trimmed V and J ends, which lost 6 bases and 1 base, there was a span of 10 bases. Germline assignment: CDR1 MDHEN and CDR2 SYDVKM. The CDR3 loop reads CASRNTLSNQPQHF. The CDR3 DNA is TGTGCCAGCAGAAACACCTTAAGCAATCAGCCCCAGCATTTT. Based on the CDR3 plus reference TRBV28 and TRBJ1-5, the full variable domain is DVKVTQSSRYLVKRTGEKVFLECVQDMDHENMFWYRQDPGLGLRLIYFSYDVKMKEKGDIPEGYSVSREKKERFSLILESASTNQTSMYLCASRNTLSNQPQHFGDGTRLSIL.